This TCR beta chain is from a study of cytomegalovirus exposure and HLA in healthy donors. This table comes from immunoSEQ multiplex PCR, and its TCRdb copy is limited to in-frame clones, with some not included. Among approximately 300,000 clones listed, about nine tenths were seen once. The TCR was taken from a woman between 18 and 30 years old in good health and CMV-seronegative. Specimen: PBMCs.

The CDR3 nucleotides are TGTGCCAGCTCACGGACGGGAGTCCAAGAGACCCAGTACTTC. Its translation: CASSRTGVQETQYF. The chain uses TRBV18 and TRBJ2-5; maybe TRBD2 (6 bases). Germline-derived CDR1 and CDR2 are KGHSH and LQKENI. Trimming pared 4 bases from V and 1 base from J, leaving 10 bases between. CDR3 length equals 14 residues. Variable domain in full (rest from reference TRBV18 and TRBJ2-5): NAGVMQNPRHLVRRRGQEARLRCSPMKGHSHVYWYRQLPEEGLKFMVYLQKENIIDESGMPKERFSAEFPKEGPSILRIQQVVRGDSAAYFCASSRTGVQETQYFGPGTRLLVL.